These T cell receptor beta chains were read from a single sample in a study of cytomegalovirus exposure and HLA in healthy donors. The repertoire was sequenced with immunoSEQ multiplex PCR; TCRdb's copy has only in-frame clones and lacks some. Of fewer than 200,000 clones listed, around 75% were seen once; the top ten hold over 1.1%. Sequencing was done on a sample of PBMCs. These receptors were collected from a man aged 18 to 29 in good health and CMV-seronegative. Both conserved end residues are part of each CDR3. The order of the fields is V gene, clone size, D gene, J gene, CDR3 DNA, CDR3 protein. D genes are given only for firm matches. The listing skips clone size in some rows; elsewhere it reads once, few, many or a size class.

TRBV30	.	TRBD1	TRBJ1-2	TGTGCCTGGAACAGGGGGCAGGATGGCTACACCTTC	CAWNRGQDGYTF
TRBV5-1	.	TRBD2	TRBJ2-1	TGCGCCAGCAGCCCCATAGCGGGGGGGGGAAATGAGCAGTTCTTC	CASSPIAGGGNEQFF
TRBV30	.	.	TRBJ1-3	TGTGCCTGGAGTGTACCGGACACGAGCTCTGGAAACACCATATATTTT	CAWSVPDTSSGNTIYF
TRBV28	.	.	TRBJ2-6	TGTGCCAGCAGACCAGGGTGGGGGGCCAACGTCCTGACTTTC	CASRPGWGANVLTF
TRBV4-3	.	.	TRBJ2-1	TGCGCCAGCAGGTCGGAGCGGGCCATGAATGAGCAGTTCTTC	CASRSERAMNEQFF
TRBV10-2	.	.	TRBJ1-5	TGCGCCAGCAGCAGGGTGAGCAATCAGCCCCAGCATTTT	CASSRVSNQPQHF
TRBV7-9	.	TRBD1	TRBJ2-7	TGTGCCAGCAGCTCGGACAGGTCCTACGAGCAGTACTTC	CASSSDRSYEQYF
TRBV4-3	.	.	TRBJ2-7	TGCGCCAGCAGCCAAGAAATGACACCATCCTACGAGCAGTACTTC	CASSQEMTPSYEQYF
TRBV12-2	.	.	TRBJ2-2	TGTGCAAGTCGCTTAGCTTTGCCAACCCAACTGGGACAACAACGCACCGGGGAGCTGTTTTTT	CASRLALPTQLGQQRTGELFF
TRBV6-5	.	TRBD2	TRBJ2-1	TGTGCCAGCAGGGGAGGGCCCAGATACAATGAGCAGTTCTTC	CASRGGPRYNEQFF
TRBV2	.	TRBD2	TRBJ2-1	TGTGCCAGCACTAGCGGGAGGGCCGTGAGTAATGAGCAGTTCTTC	CASTSGRAVSNEQFF
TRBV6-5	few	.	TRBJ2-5	TGTGCCAGCAGTAGCGTACAAGAGACCCAGTACTTC	CASSSVQETQYF
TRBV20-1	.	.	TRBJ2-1	TGCAGTGCTAGACGAGGCAATGAGCAGTTCTTC	CSARRGNEQFF
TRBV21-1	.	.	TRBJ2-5	TGTGCCAGCAGCCTCCAGGGTACAGGAGAGTCGGGAGAGACCCAGTACTTC	CASSLQGTGESGETQYF
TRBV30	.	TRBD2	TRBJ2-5	TGTGCCTGGAGTAGGCCGGGGGGAGAGACCCAGTACTTC	CAWSRPGGETQYF
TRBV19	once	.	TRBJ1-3	TGTGCCAGTAGTAGTTCAGGACTCTCGAGCTCTGGAAACACCATATATTTT	CASSSSGLSSSGNTIYF
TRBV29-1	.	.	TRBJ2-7	TGCAGCGTTGAACTGGAGAACTACGAGCAGTACTTC	CSVELENYEQYF
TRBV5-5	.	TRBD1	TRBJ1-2	TGTGCCAGCAGCTCACCATCCGGGACAGTATACTATGGCTACACCTTC	CASSSPSGTVYYGYTF
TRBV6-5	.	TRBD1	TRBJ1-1	TGTGCCAGCAGTCCCGGACAGGGGGCTTTTGCTTTCTTT	CASSPGQGAFAFF
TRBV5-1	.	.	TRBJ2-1	TGCGCCAGCAGCCTGGGGAGGGGGGAGGGCCTAGGGAGTGAGCAGTTCTTC	CASSLGRGEGLGSEQFF
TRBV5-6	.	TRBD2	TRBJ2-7	TGTGCCAGCAGCTTGGGTGGTGTGGCGGGGGGAACTCCAGGGGCCCAGTACTTC	CASSLGGVAGGTPGAQYF
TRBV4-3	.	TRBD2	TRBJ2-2	TGCGCCAGCAGCGCTGGGAGGGGCGGGGGGAACACCGGGGAGCTGTTTTTT	CASSAGRGGGNTGELFF
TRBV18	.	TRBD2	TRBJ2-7	TGTGCCAGCTCACCCCCGGGACTAGCGGGAGGTGAGCAGTACTTC	CASSPPGLAGGEQYF
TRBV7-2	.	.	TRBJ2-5	TGTGCCAGCAGCCCCAGTAGCGACCAAGAGACCCAGTACTTC	CASSPSSDQETQYF
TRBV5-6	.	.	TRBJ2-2	TGTGCCAGCAGCTTCACAGGTTATAACACCGGGGAGCTGTTTTTT	CASSFTGYNTGELFF
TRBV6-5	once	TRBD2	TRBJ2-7	TGTGCCAGCAGACTAGCGGGAGCCCCCGAGCAGTACTTC	CASRLAGAPEQYF
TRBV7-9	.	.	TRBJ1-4	TGTTCCAGCAGCCCTCGTAACAGTCAAGGAGGTGAAAAACTGTTTTTT	CSSSPRNSQGGEKLFF
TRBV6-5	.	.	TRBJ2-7	TGTGCCAGCAGCGACAACTTCGGCCACGAGCAGTACTTC	CASSDNFGHEQYF
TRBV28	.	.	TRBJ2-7	TGTGCCAGCAGCTCACCCTACAGGGCCAGTGCCTACGAGCAGTACTTC	CASSSPYRASAYEQYF
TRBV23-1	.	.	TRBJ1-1	TGCGCCAGCAGTCAATCGCTGTACACAGGAAGAATGAACACTGAAGCTTTCTTT	CASSQSLYTGRMNTEAFF
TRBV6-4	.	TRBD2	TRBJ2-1	TGTGCCAGCAGTGAGCGGGAGAACAATGAGCAGTTCTTC	CASSERENNEQFF
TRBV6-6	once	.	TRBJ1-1	TGTGCCAGCACCCCCGGCGGGGAGGGTAATACTTTCTTT	CASTPGGEGNTFF
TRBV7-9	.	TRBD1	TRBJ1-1	TGTGCCAGCAGCCTCGGGACAGTTGAAGCTTTCTTT	CASSLGTVEAFF
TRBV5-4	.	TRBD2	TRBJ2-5	TGTGCCAGCAGCCCCAGGACTAGCGGGACCCTAATGGGACAAGAGACCCAGTACTTC	CASSPRTSGTLMGQETQYF
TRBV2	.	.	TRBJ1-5	TGTGCCAGCAGTGAGCGGCAGAGCAATCAGCCCCAGCATTTT	CASSERQSNQPQHF
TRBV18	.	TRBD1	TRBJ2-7	TGTGCCAGCTCTCGGACAGGGGACTCCTACGAGCAGTACTTC	CASSRTGDSYEQYF
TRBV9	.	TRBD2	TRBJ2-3	TGTGCCAGCAGCGTAGTTGCTAGCGGGAGCCCCACAGATACGCAGTATTTT	CASSVVASGSPTDTQYF
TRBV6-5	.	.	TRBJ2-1	TGTGCCCGTCGCGGGACCACCTCCTACAATGAGCAGTTCTTC	CARRGTTSYNEQFF
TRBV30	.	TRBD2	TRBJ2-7	TGTGCCTGGAGGAGAATAGCGGGAGACGAGCAGTACTTC	CAWRRIAGDEQYF
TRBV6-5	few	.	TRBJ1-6	TGTGCCAGCAGTTACTCCAACACCCTTAATTCACCCCTCCACTTT	CASSYSNTLNSPLHF
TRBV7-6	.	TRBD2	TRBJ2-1	TGTGCCAGCAGCTTAGTTTGGCGGGAGGGACCCCTCTACAATGAGCAGTTCTTC	CASSLVWREGPLYNEQFF
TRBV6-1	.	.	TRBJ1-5	TGTGCCAGCGAACAGGGTGGCAGCAATCAGCCCCAGCATTTT	CASEQGGSNQPQHF
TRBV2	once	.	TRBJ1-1	TGTGCCAGCAGTTCTCTCCCTAGGGGCGGGAACACTGAAGCTTTCTTT	CASSSLPRGGNTEAFF
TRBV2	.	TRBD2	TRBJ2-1	TGTGCCAGCAGTGAAAACCGACTAGCTGGGCAGTTCTTC	CASSENRLAGQFF
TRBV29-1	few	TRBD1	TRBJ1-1	TGCAGCGTCCTGAGAATGACAGGGAGGTCCGGTGACGCTGAAGCTTTCTTT	CSVLRMTGRSGDAEAFF
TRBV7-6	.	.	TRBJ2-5	TGTGCCAGCAGCCCCGGACTACAAGAGACCCAGTACTTC	CASSPGLQETQYF
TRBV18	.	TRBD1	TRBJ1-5	TGTGCCACCAGGGGGGAAACGAGCAATCAGCCCCAGCATTTT	CATRGETSNQPQHF
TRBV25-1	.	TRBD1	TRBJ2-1	TGTGCCAGCAGTGAAGGGGGGACAGGCGGGTACAATGAGCAGTTCTTC	CASSEGGTGGYNEQFF
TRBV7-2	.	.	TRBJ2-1	TGTGCCAGCAGCTTATTCGCCCCCCAGGGTGGAAGCAATGAGCAGTTCTTC	CASSLFAPQGGSNEQFF
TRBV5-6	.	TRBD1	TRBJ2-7	TGTGCCAGCAGCTTGTGGACAGGGTATACCTACGAGCAGTACTTC	CASSLWTGYTYEQYF
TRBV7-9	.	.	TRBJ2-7	TGTTCCAGCAGCTCAGTGTCTGTGTACGAGCAGTACTTC	CSSSSVSVYEQYF
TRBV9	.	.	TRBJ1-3	TGTGCCAGCAGCGCCCCTAATCGAAACACCATATATTTT	CASSAPNRNTIYF
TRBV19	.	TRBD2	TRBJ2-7	TGTGCCAGTAGTCCCCATCGCGGGAGTCTCAACGAGCAGTACTTC	CASSPHRGSLNEQYF
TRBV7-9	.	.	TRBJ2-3	TGTGCGAGTGGCAGGGATCAAGATACGCAGTATTTT	CASGRDQDTQYF
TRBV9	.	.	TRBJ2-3	TGTGCCAGCAGCTCCGGGTACTCAGACGGGAATACGCAGTATTTT	CASSSGYSDGNTQYF